This T cell receptor beta chain was identified in a study of monozygotic twins with cystic fibrosis. J lost 3 bases, V lost 6 bases, and 19 bases had no gene match. CDR1 is KGHSH and CDR2 is LQKENI in the germline V gene. The CDR3 extends over 18 amino acids. Notes on this clone: Its target is unknown.

General study points: J usage was most co-twin-similar in 8 of 16 pairs, V in 13.

Sequencing used immunoSEQ multiplex PCR; TCRdb keeps in-frame clones, though not all of them. The repertoire consists of 30,000 to 40,000 clones, with about nine tenths occurring once and the leading ten covering around 0.19%. The J gene is TRBJ2-7, the V gene TRBV18; 8 nucleotides line up with TRBD1. Sample: blood. The sequence was collected from a boy aged 2 to 9 with cystic fibrosis. The CDR3 is CASSPGGPTGDPSYEQYF. CDR3 DNA: TGTGCCAGCTCTCCAGGGGGGCCGACAGGGGATCCCAGCTACGAGCAGTACTTC.